These T cell receptor beta chains were read from a single sample in a study of blood T cell repertoires in COVID-19. The data were produced by immunoSEQ multiplex PCR, yet TCRdb's version contains in-frame clones alone and is incomplete. The repertoire holds roughly 150,000 clones, with around 88% as singletons. The sample taken for sequencing was peripheral blood. These receptors all come from a woman aged 70-85 years who had recovered from COVID-19. CDR3s include the opening cysteine and the closing phenylalanine or tryptophan.

CDR3 protein	V gene	J gene
CASSHLGQGGIEAFF	TRBV4-1	TRBJ1-1
CASSTELQGAPLQETQYF	TRBV5-4	TRBJ2-5
CASRNRGLRTDTQYF	TRBV2	TRBJ2-3
CASSYSGGGGEKLFF	TRBV6-5	TRBJ1-4
CASSMAGTQHF	TRBV19	TRBJ1-5
CAWSAGGFESEQYF	TRBV30	TRBJ2-7
CASSSSGGGEAKNIQYF	TRBV7-9	TRBJ2-4
CASSEAGVGTGELFF	TRBV2	TRBJ2-2
CAARGGNTEAFF	TRBV10-3	TRBJ1-1
CASSALDRLWYGYTF	TRBV5-5	TRBJ1-2
CASSLREEQYF	TRBV3-1/TRBV3-2	TRBJ2-7
CATSRLWAAQNYGYTF	TRBV15	TRBJ1-2
CASSHWGQFYGYTF	TRBV7-8	TRBJ1-2
CASNLRGLEQFF	TRBV7-9	TRBJ2-1
CASTWRPGQGADTQYF	TRBV5-1	TRBJ2-3
CASRPRGGPGDTQYF	TRBV2	TRBJ2-3
CATSDLRREEETQYF	TRBV24-1	TRBJ2-5
CASSMVGGYYNEQFF	TRBV19	TRBJ2-1
CASSLAVGDYFFEQFF	TRBV5-6	TRBJ2-1
CAWSVGLGQGGGETQYF	TRBV30	TRBJ2-5
CASSPPGTSEYNEQFF	TRBV4-2	TRBJ2-1
CASSLKPGTSITDTQYF	TRBV5-4	TRBJ2-3
CASSQEARNNQPQHF	TRBV4-2	TRBJ1-5
CASSSPVADTQYF	TRBV5-1	TRBJ2-3
CASSLGGLGEAFF	TRBV11-2	TRBJ1-1
CASSPAGGPGEQYF	TRBV18	TRBJ2-7
CASSQGTFQQETQYF	TRBV7-7	TRBJ2-5
CASSLVAGHYNEQFF	TRBV5-1	TRBJ2-1
CAPRVPRDTQYF	TRBV2	TRBJ2-3
CASSPSAGNTIYF	TRBV18	TRBJ1-3
CASSQRPTAYEQYF	TRBV3-1/TRBV3-2	TRBJ2-7
CASSAGAYNEQFF	TRBV5-1	TRBJ2-1
CASSPRQGADTGELFF	TRBV11-3	TRBJ2-2
CASSEAGRTEAFF	TRBV6-1	TRBJ1-1
CASSQEMASRAFF	TRBV14	TRBJ1-1
CASSSPRGGGNYGYTF	TRBV27	TRBJ1-2
CASSQLAGGATGELFF	TRBV7-2	TRBJ2-2
CASSSETGEFPQFF	TRBV5-4	TRBJ2-1
CASSYPPGGGGYEQYF	TRBV7-9	TRBJ2-7
CASSQTGLRSYEQYF	TRBV5-1	TRBJ2-7
CASSYSTPGGVTDTQYF	TRBV6-2/TRBV6-3	TRBJ2-3
CASSHLDRDEKLFF	TRBV4-3	TRBJ1-4
CASSPRLAEGVDEQYF	TRBV18	TRBJ2-7
CASSQNPGLDQETQYF	TRBV4-3	TRBJ2-5
CASGKEAGTEAFF	TRBV12-5	TRBJ1-1